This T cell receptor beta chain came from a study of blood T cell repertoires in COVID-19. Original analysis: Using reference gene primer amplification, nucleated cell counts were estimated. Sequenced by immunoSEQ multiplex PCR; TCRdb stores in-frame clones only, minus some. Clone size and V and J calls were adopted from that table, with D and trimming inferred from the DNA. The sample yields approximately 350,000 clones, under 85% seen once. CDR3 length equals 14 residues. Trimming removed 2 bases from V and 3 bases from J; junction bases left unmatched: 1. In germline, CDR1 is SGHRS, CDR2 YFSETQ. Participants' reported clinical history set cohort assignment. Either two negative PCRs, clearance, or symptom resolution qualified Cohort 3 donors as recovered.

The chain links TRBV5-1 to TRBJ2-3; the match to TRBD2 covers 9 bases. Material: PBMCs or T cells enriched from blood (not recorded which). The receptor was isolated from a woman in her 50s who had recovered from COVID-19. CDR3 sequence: CASSFSGRTDTQYF. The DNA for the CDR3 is TGCGCCAGCAGCTTTAGCGGGAGAACAGATACGCAGTATTTT. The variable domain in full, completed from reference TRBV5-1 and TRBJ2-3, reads KAGVTQTPRYLIKTRGQQVTLSCSPISGHRSVSWYQQTPGQGLQFLFEYFSETQRNKGNFPGRFSGRQFSNSRSEMNVSTLELGDSALYLCASSFSGRTDTQYFGPGTRLTVL.